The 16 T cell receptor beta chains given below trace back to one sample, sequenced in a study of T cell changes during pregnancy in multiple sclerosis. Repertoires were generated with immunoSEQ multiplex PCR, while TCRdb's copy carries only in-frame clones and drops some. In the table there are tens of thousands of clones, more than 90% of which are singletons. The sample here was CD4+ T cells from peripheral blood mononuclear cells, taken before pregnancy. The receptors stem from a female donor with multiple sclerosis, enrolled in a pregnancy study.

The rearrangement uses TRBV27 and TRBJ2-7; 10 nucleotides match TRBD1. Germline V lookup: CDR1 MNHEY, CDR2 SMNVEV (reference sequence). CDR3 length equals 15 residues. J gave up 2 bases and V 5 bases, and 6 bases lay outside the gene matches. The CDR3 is CASSLADRGPYEQYF. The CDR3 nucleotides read TGTGCCAGCAGTCTGGCAGACAGGGGGCCCTACGAGCAGTACTTC.

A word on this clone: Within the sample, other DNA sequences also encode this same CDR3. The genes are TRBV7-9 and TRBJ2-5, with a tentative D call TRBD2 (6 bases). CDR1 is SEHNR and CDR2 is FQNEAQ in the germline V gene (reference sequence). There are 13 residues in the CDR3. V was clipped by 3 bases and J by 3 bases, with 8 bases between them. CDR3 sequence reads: CASSLGGEETQYF. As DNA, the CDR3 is TGTGCCAGCAGCTTGGGCGGGGAAGAGACCCAGTACTTC.

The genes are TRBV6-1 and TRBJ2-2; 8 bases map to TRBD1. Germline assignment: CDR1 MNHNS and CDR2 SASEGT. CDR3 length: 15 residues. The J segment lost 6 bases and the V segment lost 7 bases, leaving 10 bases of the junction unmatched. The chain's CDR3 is CASTGQGRTSGELFF. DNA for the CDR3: TGTGCCAGCACCGGACAGGGACGGACTTCCGGGGAGCTGTTTTTT.

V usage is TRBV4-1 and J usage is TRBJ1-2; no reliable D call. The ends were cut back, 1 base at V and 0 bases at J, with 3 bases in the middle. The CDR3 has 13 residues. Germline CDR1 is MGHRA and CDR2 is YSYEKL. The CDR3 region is CASSQVANYGYTF. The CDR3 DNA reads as TGCGCCAGCAGCCAAGTAGCTAACTATGGCTACACCTTC.

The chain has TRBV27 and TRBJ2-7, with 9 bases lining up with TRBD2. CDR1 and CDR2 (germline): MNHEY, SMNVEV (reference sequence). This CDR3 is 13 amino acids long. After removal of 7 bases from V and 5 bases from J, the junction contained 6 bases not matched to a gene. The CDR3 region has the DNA TGTGCCAGCATAGGACTAGCGAAAAACGAGCAGTACTTC. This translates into CASIGLAKNEQYF.

The CDR3 protein is CASSTGLMGEQYF. Here the CDR3 DNA reads TGTGCCAGCAGTACGGGACTTATGGGCGAGCAGTACTTC. The chain combines TRBV27 with TRBJ2-7, with D maybe TRBD2 (6 bases). The CDR3 length is 13 residues. Deletions cut 5 bases from V and 6 bases from J, with 14 bases between. Germline lookup yields CDR1 MNHEY and CDR2 SMNVEV (reference sequence).

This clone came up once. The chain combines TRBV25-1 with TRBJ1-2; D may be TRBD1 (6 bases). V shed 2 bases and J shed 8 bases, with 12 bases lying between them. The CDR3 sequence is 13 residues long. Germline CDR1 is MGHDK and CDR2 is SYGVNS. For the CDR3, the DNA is TGTGCCAGCAGTGAAACAGGGTCAAGAGGCTACACCTTC. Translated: CASSETGSRGYTF.

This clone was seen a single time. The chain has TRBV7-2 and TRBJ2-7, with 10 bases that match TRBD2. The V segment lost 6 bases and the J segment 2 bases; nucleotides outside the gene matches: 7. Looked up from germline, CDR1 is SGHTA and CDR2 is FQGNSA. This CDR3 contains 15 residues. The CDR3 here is CASSGGLAVTYEQYF. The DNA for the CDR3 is TGTGCCAGCAGTGGAGGACTAGCGGTGACCTACGAGCAGTACTTC.

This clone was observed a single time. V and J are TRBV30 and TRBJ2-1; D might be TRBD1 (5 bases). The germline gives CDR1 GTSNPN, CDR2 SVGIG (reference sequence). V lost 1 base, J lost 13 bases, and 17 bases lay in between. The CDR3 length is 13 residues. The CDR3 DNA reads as TGTGCCTGGAGTGCGCAGGGTTTAGGGGTCCAGTTCTTC. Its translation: CAWSAQGLGVQFF. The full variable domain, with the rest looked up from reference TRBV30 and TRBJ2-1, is SQTIHQWPATLVQPVGSPLSLECTVEGTSNPNLYWYRQAAGRGLQLLFYSVGIGQISSEVPQNLSASRPQDRQFILSSKKLLLSDSGFYLCAWSAQGLGVQFFGPGTRLTVL.

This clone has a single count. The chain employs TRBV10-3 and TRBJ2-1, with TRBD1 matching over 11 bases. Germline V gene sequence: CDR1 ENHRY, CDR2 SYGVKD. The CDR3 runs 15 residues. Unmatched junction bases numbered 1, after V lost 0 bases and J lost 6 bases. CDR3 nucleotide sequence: TGTGCCATCAGTGAGTCTGGGACAGGGGGCAATGAGCAGTTCTTC. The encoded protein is CAISESGTGGNEQFF.

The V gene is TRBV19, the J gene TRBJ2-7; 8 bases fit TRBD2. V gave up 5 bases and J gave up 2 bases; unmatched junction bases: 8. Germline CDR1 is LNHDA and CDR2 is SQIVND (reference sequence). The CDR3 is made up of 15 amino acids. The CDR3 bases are TGTGCCAGTAGTGTTCGACTAGCGCAGACCTACGAGCAGTACTTC. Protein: CASSVRLAQTYEQYF.

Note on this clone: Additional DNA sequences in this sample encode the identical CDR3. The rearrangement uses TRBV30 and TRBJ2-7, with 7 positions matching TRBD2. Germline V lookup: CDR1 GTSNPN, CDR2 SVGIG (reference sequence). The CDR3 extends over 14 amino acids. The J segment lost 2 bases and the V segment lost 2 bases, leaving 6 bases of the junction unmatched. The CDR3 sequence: CAWSSSGLPYEQYF. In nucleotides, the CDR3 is TGTGCCTGGAGTTCCTCGGGACTACCCTACGAGCAGTACTTC.

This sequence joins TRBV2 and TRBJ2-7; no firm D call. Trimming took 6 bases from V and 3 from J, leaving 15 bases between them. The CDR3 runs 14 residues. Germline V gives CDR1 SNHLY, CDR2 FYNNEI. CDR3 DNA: TGTGCCAGCAGCGTGTTCCAGGTGGGCTACGAGCAGTACTTC. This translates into CASSVFQVGYEQYF. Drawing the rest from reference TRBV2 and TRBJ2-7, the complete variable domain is EPEVTQTPSHQVTQMGQEVILRCVPISNHLYFYWYRQILGQKVEFLVSFYNNEISEKSEIFDDQFSVERPDGSNFTLKIRSTKLEDSAMYFCASSVFQVGYEQYFGPGTRLTVT.

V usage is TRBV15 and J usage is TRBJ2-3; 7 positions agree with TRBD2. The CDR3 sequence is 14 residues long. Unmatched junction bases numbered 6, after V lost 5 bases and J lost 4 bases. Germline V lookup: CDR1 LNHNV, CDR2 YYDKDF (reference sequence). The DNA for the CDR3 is TGTGCCACCAGCTCCCGACTAGCCCCAGATACGCAGTATTTT. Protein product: CATSSRLAPDTQYF.

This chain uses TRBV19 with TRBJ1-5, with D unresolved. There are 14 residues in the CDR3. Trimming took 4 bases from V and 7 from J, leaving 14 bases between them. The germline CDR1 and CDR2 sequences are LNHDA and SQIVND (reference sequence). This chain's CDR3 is CASSTSGGPQPQHF. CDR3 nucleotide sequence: TGTGCCAGTAGTACTTCTGGAGGGCCCCAGCCCCAGCATTTT.

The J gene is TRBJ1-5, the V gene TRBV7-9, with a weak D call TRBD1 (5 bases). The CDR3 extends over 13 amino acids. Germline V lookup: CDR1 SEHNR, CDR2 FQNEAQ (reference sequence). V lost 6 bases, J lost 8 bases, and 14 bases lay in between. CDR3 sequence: CASSQDTTEPQHF. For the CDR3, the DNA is TGTGCCAGCAGTCAGGACACTACAGAGCCCCAGCATTTT.